What follows are 32 T cell receptor beta chains derived from one specimen sequenced in a study of graft-versus-host responses after intestinal transplantation. The data were produced by immunoSEQ multiplex PCR, yet TCRdb's version contains in-frame clones alone and is incomplete. This repertoire shows approximately 78,000 clones, roughly 87% found once; its top ten account for around 8.6%. Their antigens are not known. Sequenced material: unstimulated CD8+ T cells sorted from spleen or lymph node cells, taken before transplant. These receptors all come from a human donor who was the organ donor for an intestinal transplant.

The genes are TRBV6-4 and TRBJ2-3, with 11 nucleotides matching TRBD2. The J segment lost 5 bases and the V segment lost 2 bases, leaving 0 bases of the junction unmatched. This CDR3 spans 14 amino acids. The germline V gene has CDR1 MRHNA and CDR2 SNTAGT. DNA for the CDR3: TGTGCCAGCAGTGACACTAGCGGGGGAGATACGCAGTATTTT. Translation gives CASSDTSGGDTQYF.

The chain is built from TRBV6-1 and TRBJ1-2, with 9 bases identical to TRBD1. Germline lookup yields CDR1 MNHNS and CDR2 SASEGT. This CDR3 contains 15 residues. After removal of 4 bases from V and 4 bases from J, the junction contained 7 bases not matched to a gene. CDR3 in DNA: TGTGCCAGCAGTGTACAGGGGGCGAGTAGCTATGGCTACACCTTC. Translated, it gives CASSVQGASSYGYTF.

The chain carries TRBV5-1 and TRBJ2-3; a possible D gene is TRBD1 (5 bases). The V end was cut by 0 bases, the J end by 5 bases, with 7 bases between. CDR1 SGHRS and CDR2 YFSETQ come from the germline V gene. The CDR3 has 13 amino acids. The CDR3 DNA reads as TGCGCCAGCAGCTTGGATCAGGGAGATACGCAGTATTTT. This sequence encodes CASSLDQGDTQYF.

This clone was detected once. The gene calls are TRBV13 and TRBJ2-4, with D unclear. The CDR3 contains 16 residues. CDR1 PRHDT and CDR2 FYEKMQ come from the germline V gene (reference sequence). Trimming shortened V by 2 bases and J by 0 bases, and 11 bases separated the two germline ends. CDR3 coding DNA: TGTGCCAGCAGCTTAAGTAGGTCCATAGCCAAAAACATTCAGTACTTC. This sequence encodes CASSLSRSIAKNIQYF.

V usage is TRBV6-7 and J usage is TRBJ2-5; TRBD2 matches at 7 bases. TRBV6-7 is an ORF, with its function uncertain. This CDR3 has 15 residues. Trimming removed 4 bases from V and 0 bases from J; junction bases left unmatched: 5. The CDR3 reads CASSSNGGNQETQYF. The CDR3 DNA reads as TGTGCCAGCAGTTCTAACGGGGGGAACCAAGAGACCCAGTACTTC.

The chain's CDR3 is CASSEPGTAYNSPLHF. As DNA, the CDR3 is TGTGCCAGCAGTGAACCCGGGACAGCCTATAATTCACCCCTCCACTTT. The chain uses TRBV25-1 and TRBJ1-6; TRBD1 matches 7 bases. CDR1 is MGHDK, CDR2 SYGVNS, per germline. The V gene end was trimmed by 2 bases and the J gene end by 2 bases; junction bases not matched to a gene: 3. The CDR3 extends over 16 amino acids.

J is TRBJ1-1 and V is TRBV7-9; D is possibly TRBD1 (6 bases). The CDR3 consists of 15 residues. Germline CDR1 is SEHNR and CDR2 is FQNEAQ (reference sequence). V lost 2 bases and J lost 9, with 19 bases in between. The CDR3 protein is CASSLLILPGEKAFF. In DNA form, the CDR3 reads TGTGCCAGCAGCTTACTAATCCTTCCAGGGGAGAAAGCTTTCTTT.

This clone was seen a single time. The chain carries TRBV9 and TRBJ2-3; TRBD1 agrees at 7 bases. The V gene's germline CDR1 is SGDLS and CDR2 YYNGEE. The CDR3 is 14 residues long. V lost 7 bases and J lost 2; bases outside the gene matches: 7. The CDR3 is CASRFGTDTDTQYF. CDR3 sequence (DNA): TGTGCCAGCCGATTCGGGACAGACACAGATACGCAGTATTTT.

The rearrangement links TRBV2 to TRBJ2-3; tentatively, D is TRBD1 (5 bases). V was trimmed by 6 bases and J by 8 bases, leaving 15 bases between them. The germline V gene has CDR1 SNHLY and CDR2 FYNNEI. CDR3 length equals 13 residues. The CDR3 DNA is TGTGCCAGCAGGGACGGACATTTGGGTACGCAGTATTTT. Protein sequence: CASRDGHLGTQYF.

CDR3 DNA: TGTGCCAGCAGCGGGACAGCCTCTGGAAACACCATATATTTT. Translated, it gives CASSGTASGNTIYF. The chain recombines TRBV9 with TRBJ1-3; the D gene is possibly TRBD1 (6 bases). Germline values: CDR1 SGDLS, CDR2 YYNGEE. CDR3 length equals 14 residues. Trimming shortened V by 3 bases and J by 0 bases, and 7 bases separated the two germline ends.

The V gene is TRBV5-1, the J gene TRBJ2-5, with D possibly TRBD1 on 5 matching bases. Germline CDR1 SGHRS, CDR2 YFSETQ. This CDR3 spans 14 amino acids. Trimming cost V 0 bases and J 7 bases, with 13 bases left between them. This CDR3 reads CASSLGAGQRTQYF. The CDR3, as DNA: TGCGCCAGCAGCTTGGGGGCAGGGCAAAGGACCCAGTACTTC.

The chain recombines TRBV6-5 with TRBJ2-5, with TRBD1 matching over 8 bases. The CDR3 runs 14 residues. Germline V CDR1 and CDR2: MNHEY, SVGAGI. Unmatched junction bases numbered 1, after V lost 0 bases and J lost 4 bases. CDR3 in amino acids: CASSYSGQGETQYF. The CDR3 DNA reads TGTGCCAGCAGTTACTCCGGACAGGGAGAGACCCAGTACTTC.

This clone appeared a few times. The chain has TRBV6-5 and TRBJ2-1, with D perhaps TRBD2 (7 bases). Germline V gene lookup returns CDR1 MNHEY and CDR2 SVGAGI. This CDR3 is 15 amino acids long. V dropped 6 bases and J dropped 8 bases, with 20 bases sitting between them. The CDR3 reads CASSQSGEAGYEQFF. Written as DNA, the CDR3 is TGTGCCAGCAGCCAATCAGGGGAAGCGGGATATGAGCAGTTCTTC.

V is TRBV7-2 and J is TRBJ1-1, with D possibly being TRBD1 (5 bases). The CDR3 runs to 15 residues. Germline assignment: CDR1 SGHTA and CDR2 FQGNSA. The ends were cut back, 0 bases at V and 1 base at J, with 9 bases in the middle. CDR3 residues: CASSLAGLANTEAFF. The CDR3 coding sequence is TGTGCCAGCAGCTTAGCGGGACTCGCGAACACTGAAGCTTTCTTT.

Sample share makes this clone medium-sized (0.01 to 0.1%). V and J are TRBV6-1 and TRBJ1-6, with D perhaps matching TRBD1 (6 bases). This CDR3 region has 16 residues. Trimming cost V 3 bases and J 5 bases, with 14 bases left between them. CDR1 and CDR2 from the germline V gene are MNHNS and SASEGT. The DNA for the CDR3 is TGTGCCAGCAGTGATGGTCGGGGGGCCCATAATTCACCCCTCCACTTT. Its protein is CASSDGRGAHNSPLHF.

The genes are TRBV7-9 and TRBJ2-5; a weak D match, TRBD2 (5 bases). There are 14 residues in the CDR3. CDR1 is SEHNR, CDR2 FQNEAQ, per germline (reference sequence). V was cut by 4 bases and J by 2 bases, with 11 bases left in between. The CDR3 loop is CASSWGVAQETQYF. CDR3 DNA: TGTGCCAGCAGCTGGGGAGTAGCGCAAGAGACCCAGTACTTC.

This sequence joins TRBV7-9 and TRBJ1-1; D remains ambiguous. Germline loops: CDR1 SEHNR, CDR2 FQNEAQ (reference sequence). There are 11 residues in the CDR3. Trimming took off 5 bases at V and 2 bases at J, with 3 bases between the two ends. CDR3 sequence (DNA): TGTGCCAGCAGCCTTAACACTGAAGCTTTCTTT. The encoded protein is CASSLNTEAFF. The entire variable domain, with the rest obtained from reference TRBV7-9 and TRBJ1-1, is as follows: DTGVSQNPRHKITKRGQNVTFRCDPISEHNRLYWYRQTLGQGPEFLTYFQNEAQLEKSRLLSDRFSAERPKGSFSTLEIQRTEQGDSAMYLCASSLNTEAFFGQGTRLTVV.

The V gene is TRBV5-1, the J gene TRBJ1-2; TRBD1 matches 10 bases. After removal of 3 bases from V and 5 bases from J, the junction contained 13 bases not matched to a gene. CDR1 is SGHRS and CDR2 is YFSETQ in the germline V gene. This CDR3 is built from 17 residues. The CDR3 protein is CASSWDRGIRSAYGYTF. In DNA form, the CDR3 reads TGCGCCAGCAGCTGGGACAGGGGAATACGAAGTGCGTATGGCTACACCTTC.

This clone occurred once. The gene calls are TRBV27 and TRBJ2-3; TRBD2 matches 10 bases. Germline V lookup: CDR1 MNHEY, CDR2 SMNVEV (reference sequence). This CDR3 has 17 amino acids. The V segment lost 7 bases and the J segment 0 bases; nucleotides outside the gene matches: 10. The CDR3 nucleotides are TGTGCCAGCACGATAGCGGGGGGCCCCTATAGCACAGATACGCAGTATTTT. It encodes CASTIAGGPYSTDTQYF.

This clone was detected a few times. The gene calls are TRBV6-6 and TRBJ1-2; D not certain. The CDR3 spans 11 residues. Germline V CDR1 and CDR2: MNHNY, SVGAGI (reference sequence). V was trimmed by 7 bases and J by 10 bases, leaving 13 bases between them. CDR3 bases: TGTGCCAGCACCCCGGGCAATTACTACACCTTC. Its protein is CASTPGNYYTF.

The chain joins TRBV28 to TRBJ1-5, with 8 bases aligning to TRBD1. J was trimmed by 3 bases and V by 4 bases; bases with no gene match: 5. This CDR3 is 15 amino acids long. Looked up from germline, CDR1 is MDHEN and CDR2 is SYDVKM. The CDR3 spells CASSYGTGYNQPQHF. The CDR3 region has the DNA TGTGCCAGCAGTTATGGGACAGGATACAATCAGCCCCAGCATTTT.

The chain links TRBV7-3 to TRBJ2-5; 12 nucleotides align to TRBD2. There are 16 residues in the CDR3. The junction had 6 bases not matched to a gene; V was cut back by 2 bases and J by 5 bases. Per germline, CDR1 SGHTA and CDR2 FQGTGA. The CDR3 coding sequence is TGTGCCAGCAGCTTAGGGAGGACTAGCGGGGTGGAGACCCAGTACTTC. Its translation: CASSLGRTSGVETQYF.

V and J are TRBV7-9 and TRBJ2-1; a possible D gene is TRBD2 (5 bases). The V gene lost 5 bases and the J gene lost 5 bases, with 13 bases spanning the gap. Germline-derived CDR1 and CDR2 are SEHNR and FQNEAQ (reference sequence). The CDR3 covers 14 residues. The CDR3 sequence: CASSPFGLNNEQFF. In DNA form, the CDR3 reads TGTGCCAGCAGCCCCTTCGGACTCAACAATGAGCAGTTCTTC.

This clone was observed a handful of times. The chain couples TRBV28 to TRBJ1-5, with 7 positions matching TRBD1. Looked up from germline, CDR1 is MDHEN and CDR2 is SYDVKM. V lost 5 bases to trimming and J lost 7 bases; unmatched junction nucleotides: 8. The CDR3 extends over 14 amino acids. The CDR3 DNA follows: TGTGCCAGCAGTACAGGGACAGCTTGGCAGCCCCAGCATTTT. Translated: CASSTGTAWQPQHF.

This chain uses TRBV6-1 with TRBJ1-2; D remains ambiguous. Germline loops: CDR1 MNHNS, CDR2 SASEGT. The CDR3 has 14 residues. The germline V and J ends were trimmed by 6 bases and 1 base, with 12 bases remaining between them. The CDR3 loop reads CASSPEWGNYGYTF. The CDR3 coding sequence is TGTGCCAGCAGCCCGGAGTGGGGTAACTATGGCTACACCTTC.

The J gene is TRBJ1-3, the V gene TRBV6-4, with TRBD1 matching 7 bases. Germline assignment: CDR1 MRHNA and CDR2 SNTAGT. The CDR3 loop spans 13 amino acids. V lost 6 bases and J lost 5; bases outside the gene matches: 4. CDR3 DNA: TGTGCCAGCAGGGGACAGCGTAGAAACACCATATATTTT. Translation gives CASRGQRRNTIYF.

This chain connects TRBV10-3 to TRBJ1-1; TRBD1 aligns across 11 bases. Germline V gene data show CDR1 as ENHRY and CDR2 as SYGVKD. V dropped 10 bases and J dropped 2; count of bases not matched to a gene: 9. This CDR3 is 15 amino acids long. The CDR3 nucleotides read TGTGCCACCGGACAGGGGGCGGGAGGAAACACTGAAGCTTTCTTT. As protein: CATGQGAGGNTEAFF.

In nucleotides, the CDR3 is TGTGCCAGCAGTTACGCGGGGGGGATCACCGGGGAGCTGTTTTTT. Amino acids: CASSYAGGITGELFF. The J gene is TRBJ2-2, the V gene TRBV6-5, with 9 nucleotides matching TRBD2. The CDR3 totals 15 residues. Germline-derived CDR1 and CDR2 are MNHEY and SVGAGI. With V trimmed by 2 bases and J by 4 bases, 2 bases remained unmatched.

The chain links TRBV9 to TRBJ1-2; TRBD1 matches 7 bases. The CDR3 loop spans 15 amino acids. Germline V gene sequence: CDR1 SGDLS, CDR2 YYNGEE. With V trimmed by 4 bases and J by 9 bases, 15 bases remained unmatched. CDR3 in amino acids: CASSFGGGGVRSYTF. CDR3 sequence (DNA): TGTGCCAGCAGCTTCGGAGGGGGCGGTGTAAGAAGCTACACCTTC.

V is TRBV9 and J is TRBJ1-6; no firm D call. V was cut by 2 bases and J by 6 bases, with 3 bases left in between. Per germline, CDR1 SGDLS and CDR2 YYNGEE. The length of the CDR3 is 12 residues. The CDR3 DNA is TGTGCCAGCAGCGTTGGTAATTCACCCCTCCACTTT. Translated, it gives CASSVGNSPLHF.

The chain recombines TRBV4-1 with TRBJ1-4; no definite D call. V lost 0 bases, J lost 4 bases, and 9 bases lay in between. CDR3 size: 15 residues. From germline, CDR1 is MGHRA and CDR2 YSYEKL. CDR3 in amino acids: CASSQENSRNEKLFF. The CDR3 nucleotides read TGCGCCAGCAGCCAAGAAAACAGCCGTAATGAAAAACTGTTTTTT.

The chain has TRBV28 and TRBJ1-5; TRBD1 is a possible D gene (5 bases). This CDR3 is built from 14 residues. The germline V and J ends were trimmed by 5 bases and 1 base, with 9 bases remaining between them. Germline V gene data show CDR1 as MDHEN and CDR2 as SYDVKM. CDR3 in amino acids: CASSRRGSNQPQHF. The CDR3 bases are TGTGCCAGCAGTAGGAGGGGCAGCAATCAGCCCCAGCATTTT.